The rows below give T cell receptor beta chains drawn from one sample of a study of T cells in Graves' hyperthyroidism and ophthalmopathy. Via MiXCR, TCRdb re-called the multiplex PCR reads, giving one row per CDR3 protein. Of over 700,000 distinct CDR3 sequences listed, just over 35% were seen once; the top ten hold roughly 30%. Sequencing used blood. All receptors come from a woman between 35 and 50 years old with Graves' hyperthyroidism. Each CDR3 is given without its conserved first and last residue.

j_call v_call cdr3_aa
TRBJ1-1 TRBV12-3/TRBV12-4 ASSPRTPNGAF
TRBJ2-2 TRBV7-2 ASSNGRDTGELF
TRBJ2-7 TRBV27 ASSGQGLGQY
TRBJ2-1 TRBV10-3 AISEIIWLYNEQF
TRBJ1-4 TRBV12-3/TRBV12-4 ASGDYEKLF
TRBJ1-2 TRBV19 ASSLQGRDGYT
TRBJ1-5 TRBV30 AWNTGPGEPQH
TRBJ1-1 TRBV29-1 SSDRGMNTEAF
TRBJ2-5 TRBV12-3/TRBV12-4 ASSQRLRELQETQY
TRBJ2-7 TRBV2 ASRRGSVDQY
TRBJ1-4 TRBV2 ASSPRQDPEKLF
TRBJ2-7 TRBV6-1 ASNPGTGSRDASNSYEQY
TRBJ2-7 TRBV19 ASSQGGGPLEQY
TRBJ2-7 TRBV10-1 TNWGGIDEQY
TRBJ1-1 TRBV28 ASSFAGATEAF
TRBJ1-1 TRBV7-8 ASARQNTEAF
TRBJ2-2 TRBV20-1 SVRVAGELF
TRBJ2-5 TRBV7-6 ASSLQGGPYPQETQY
TRBJ2-7 TRBV2 ASSFGWGGEQY
TRBJ1-1 TRBV20-1 SAQLGQGAPAF
TRBJ2-7 TRBV7-9 ASSRSLRDYNYEQY
TRBJ2-7 TRBV9 ASSQKRQVSYEQY
TRBJ1-1 TRBV7-9 ASSSHQMNTEAF
TRBJ1-2 TRBV7-9 ASSLTSGDGYT
TRBJ1-3 TRBV12-3/TRBV12-4 ASSMRGSERSTIY
TRBJ2-2 TRBV9 ASRLGESVGELF
TRBJ1-5 TRBV10-3 AISDSRFGQPQH
TRBJ1-3 TRBV10-3 AIRRQDTSGNTIY
TRBJ2-2 TRBV9 ASSAQIANTGELF
TRBJ2-7 TRBV20-1 SARSSGGYEQY
TRBJ2-5 TRBV7-9 ASSSLDRGETQY
TRBJ1-1 TRBV7-2 ASRKDGGTEAF
TRBJ1-5 TRBV10-2 ASSTGDFGNQPQH
TRBJ1-2 TRBV4-1 ASSQDMTRYGYT
TRBJ2-1 TRBV28 ASGGGGGHNEQF
TRBJ2-5 TRBV24-1 ATSDSRQGVGETQY
TRBJ1-5 TRBV29-1 SVEVDRGGPQH
TRBJ1-4 TRBV11-2 ASSQQGGNNEKLF
TRBJ1-4 TRBV4-1 ASSQEEQGEKLF
TRBJ1-3 TRBV20-1 SAREISGGSGNTIY
TRBJ2-5 TRBV30 AWGGPSQETQY
TRBJ2-5 TRBV20-1 SAWTGGKETQY
TRBJ2-2 TRBV11-2 ASSRGDIFGELF
TRBJ1-5 TRBV19 AGGTLGQPQH